Described below is a single T cell receptor (beta chain) sequence and its context. Some clones are missing from TCRdb's copy, which holds only in-frame ones; the method was immunoSEQ multiplex PCR. The sample holds roughly 130,000 clones; roughly 90% are singletons and the top ten take about 1.5%. These data are taken from a study of cytomegalovirus exposure and HLA in healthy donors. The CDR3 covers 13 residues. V shed 4 bases and J shed 5 bases, with 11 bases lying between them. Germline CDR1 reads MNHEY; CDR2 reads SMNVEV (reference sequence). The clonotype originates from a man aged 30-40 years in good health and CMV-seronegative. The rearrangement links TRBV27 to TRBJ1-2, with D unresolved. Material for sequencing was PBMCs. The CDR3 sequence: CASSYGEKYGYTF. For the CDR3, the DNA is TGTGCCAGCAGTTACGGAGAAAAGTATGGCTACACCTTC.